These T cell receptor beta chains were read from a single sample in a study of cytomegalovirus exposure and HLA in healthy donors. Method: immunoSEQ multiplex PCR; TCRdb's copy keeps in-frame clones and lacks some. Among approximately 150,000 clones listed, 65% to 90% were seen once. The sample was PBMCs. Every receptor here comes from a woman younger than 45 in good health and CMV-seronegative. The CDR3 runs from the conserved cysteine through the conserved F or W. The D gene is left open where the match is weak. The size field is filled for only some rows; it gives once, few, many or a size class.

V gene	clone size	J gene	CDR3 length	D gene	CDR3 DNA	CDR3 protein
TRBV7-2	.	TRBJ2-6	16	.	TGTGCCAGCAGCTTAGAGGCTGGGGCTGGGGTCAACGTCCTGACTTTC	CASSLEAGAGVNVLTF
TRBV10-2	.	TRBJ2-7	15	TRBD1	TGCGCCAGCAGTGTCGGAACAGGGGGGTCCTACGAGCAGTACTTC	CASSVGTGGSYEQYF
TRBV7-3	.	TRBJ1-1	15	.	TGTGCCAGCAGCTTCGGCCCGGGGAGGGGGACTGAAGCTTTCTTT	CASSFGPGRGTEAFF
TRBV19	.	TRBJ2-1	17	.	TGTGCCAGTAGTGACATCTACAGGCCCTCCGATTACAATGAGCAGTTCTTC	CASSDIYRPSDYNEQFF
TRBV4-1	.	TRBJ2-7	16	TRBD2	TGCGCCAGCAGCCAAGCCCAACTAGCGGGGGCCTACGAGCAGTACTTC	CASSQAQLAGAYEQYF
TRBV28	once	TRBJ2-5	13	.	TGTGCCAGCAGCGTCACTGGGGCAGAGACCCAGTACTTC	CASSVTGAETQYF
TRBV18	once	TRBJ1-4	13	.	TGTGCCAGCCATACAGGTCAAGATGAAAAACTGTTTTTT	CASHTGQDEKLFF
TRBV5-1	once	TRBJ2-5	13	TRBD1	TGCGCCAGCAGCTTGGACAGGGGGGAGACCCAGTACTTC	CASSLDRGETQYF
TRBV11-2	.	TRBJ2-2	12	.	TGTGCCAGCAGCTTAAGAGTCGGGGAGCTGTTTTTT	CASSLRVGELFF
TRBV27	.	TRBJ2-5	14	.	TGTGCCAGCAGTCCCCTAGCGTTGGGGGAGACCCAGTACTTC	CASSPLALGETQYF
TRBV19	.	TRBJ1-3	17	.	TGTGCCAGTAGTCCCCGTAGAGCTAATGCCGCTGGAAACACCATATATTTT	CASSPRRANAAGNTIYF
TRBV7-9	.	TRBJ2-1	17	TRBD2	TGTGCCAGCAGCTCCGTCACTAGCGGGGGGGCCAAAGGTGAGCAGTTCTTC	CASSSVTSGGAKGEQFF
TRBV2	.	TRBJ1-2	14	TRBD1	TGTGCCAGCAGTTTGACAGGGACCAACTATGGCTACACCTTC	CASSLTGTNYGYTF
TRBV7-3	.	TRBJ2-7	13	.	TGTGCCAGCAGGTCCACCGGTAGTTACGAGCAGTACTTC	CASRSTGSYEQYF
TRBV7-6	.	TRBJ2-1	11	.	TGTGCCAGCAGCTTAGGAGCTGAGCAGTTCTTC	CASSLGAEQFF
TRBV2	.	TRBJ2-3	13	.	TGTGCCAGCAGTGACTCTAGCGCAGATACGCAGTATTTT	CASSDSSADTQYF
TRBV9	once	TRBJ2-3	16	TRBD1	TGTGCCAGCAGCCGCTCAGCAGGGGGCAACACAGATACGCAGTATTTT	CASSRSAGGNTDTQYF
TRBV30	.	TRBJ2-1	17	TRBD2	TGTGCCTGGAGAAGAGCGGGGGGCCTGTTCTCCTACAATGAGCAGTTCTTC	CAWRRAGGLFSYNEQFF
TRBV2	few	TRBJ1-5	14	.	TGTGCCAGCAGTGAAGGTTCGAGGGCTCAGCCCCAGCATTTT	CASSEGSRAQPQHF
TRBV5-6	few	TRBJ2-7	15	TRBD2	TGTGCCAGCAGCGCACTAGCGGGGTATGACTACGAGCAGTACTTC	CASSALAGYDYEQYF
TRBV5-1	.	TRBJ1-1	15	.	TGCGCCAGCAGCTTTCGGACTTCTGGTTCTACTGAAGCTTTCTTT	CASSFRTSGSTEAFF
TRBV7-2	once	TRBJ1-3	18	TRBD1	TGTGCCAGCAGCTTAGGGGTCGGGGCAGGGGGTTATCGAAACACCATATATTTT	CASSLGVGAGGYRNTIYF
TRBV30	.	TRBJ1-1	13	.	TGTGCCTGGAGTCCTCGGGGGAACACTGAAGCTTTCTTT	CAWSPRGNTEAFF
TRBV7-2	.	TRBJ2-4	14	.	TGTGCCAGCAGCCTATCTCCCTTGCTGCGTGGGGCGTATTTC	CASSLSPLLRGAYF
TRBV4-1	.	TRBJ2-1	13	.	TGCGCCAGCAGCCCCGTACACATTCCGGAGCAGTTCTTC	CASSPVHIPEQFF
TRBV5-5	.	TRBJ2-1	15	.	TGTGCCAGCAGCCCGACAGGAGGTTCCTACAATGAGCAGTTCTTC	CASSPTGGSYNEQFF
TRBV7-8	.	TRBJ1-4	12	TRBD1	TGTGCCAGCAGCACGGACAGGGGGAAACTGTTTTTT	CASSTDRGKLFF
TRBV19	.	TRBJ1-6	17	.	TGTGCCAGTGCGGGGACGGCGACTCTCTCCTATAATTCACCCCTCCACTTT	CASAGTATLSYNSPLHF
TRBV9	.	TRBJ2-1	16	.	TGTGCCAGCAGCGTAGCGGGTCTAGCCGCCGTCAATGAGCAGTTCTTC	CASSVAGLAAVNEQFF
TRBV6-6	few	TRBJ1-2	12	.	TGTGCCAGCAGTTCTGACAGAGCGGGCTACACCTTC	CASSSDRAGYTF
TRBV7-9	.	TRBJ1-5	14	TRBD1	TGTGCCAGCAGCCGTGGACAGGGCAATCAGCCCCAGCATTTT	CASSRGQGNQPQHF
TRBV5-1	.	TRBJ2-7	16	.	TGCGCCAGCAGCTCTTATCCCGGACAGCATTCCTACGAGCAGTACTTC	CASSSYPGQHSYEQYF
TRBV7-7	.	TRBJ2-5	17	TRBD2	TGTGCCAGCAGCCCCGGGACTAGCGGGAGGCCGAGGGAGACCCAGTACTTC	CASSPGTSGRPRETQYF
TRBV7-2	.	TRBJ2-5	14	TRBD2	TGTGCCAGCAGCTTAGCGGGAGGGCCAGAGACCCAGTACTTC	CASSLAGGPETQYF
TRBV5-4	.	TRBJ1-1	13	.	TGTGCCAGCAGTTTCCCATCAGACACTGAAGCTTTCTTT	CASSFPSDTEAFF
TRBV9	once	TRBJ2-3	13	.	TGTGCCAGCAGCGTAACCCAGAAAGATACGCAGTATTTT	CASSVTQKDTQYF
TRBV2	.	TRBJ1-5	14	TRBD1	TGTGCCAGCAGTGAAGTGGACAGGGCTCAGCCCCAGCATTTT	CASSEVDRAQPQHF
TRBV18	.	TRBJ1-4	15	.	TGTGCCAGCTCACCATTGACAGGAACTAATGAAAAACTGTTTTTT	CASSPLTGTNEKLFF
TRBV4-1	few	TRBJ1-1	16	TRBD1	TGCGCCAGCAGCAAAGGCCAGGACAGGGGTCTTACTGAAGCTTTCTTT	CASSKGQDRGLTEAFF
TRBV13	.	TRBJ2-7	14	.	TGTGCCAGCAGCTTCCGAGCGCCTCCCACCGAGCAGTACTTC	CASSFRAPPTEQYF
TRBV19	.	TRBJ2-1	15	TRBD1	TGTGCCAGTACCTCCGGGACAGGGTCTTACAATGAGCAGTTCTTC	CASTSGTGSYNEQFF
TRBV7-2	.	TRBJ2-7	16	.	TGTGCCAGCAGCTTAGACCGGGACATAAGAACCTACGAGCAGTACTTC	CASSLDRDIRTYEQYF
TRBV4-1	.	TRBJ2-5	15	.	TGCGCCAGCAGCCAAGTACCAGGGGATCAAGAGACCCAGTACTTC	CASSQVPGDQETQYF
TRBV2	.	TRBJ1-3	15	.	TGTGCCAGCAGGGCACCGACAGGCACTGGAAACACCATATATTTT	CASRAPTGTGNTIYF
TRBV5-8	.	TRBJ2-3	15	.	TGTGCCAGCAGACGTCAGAAGCAGGGGTCAGATACGCAGTATTTT	CASRRQKQGSDTQYF
TRBV7-8	.	TRBJ2-2	16	TRBD2	TGTGCCAGCAGCCCTCGGACTAGCGAAAACACCGGGGAGCTGTTTTTT	CASSPRTSENTGELFF
TRBV7-3	.	TRBJ1-1	14	.	TGTGCCAGCAGCAAACAGGGCCAAGACACTGAAGCTTTCTTT	CASSKQGQDTEAFF
TRBV30	.	TRBJ2-7	12	TRBD1	TGTGCCTTGGTCCAATCCAGGGGGAGCAGGTACTTC	CALVQSRGSRYF
TRBV5-1	.	TRBJ2-3	17	TRBD2	TGCGCCAGCAGCTTGGATGATCGGGGACTAGCCGCAGATACGCAGTATTTT	CASSLDDRGLAADTQYF
TRBV5-4	few	TRBJ2-7	13	.	TGTGCCAGCAGCGCCACAGGACAGTACGAGCAGTACTTC	CASSATGQYEQYF
TRBV7-9	.	TRBJ1-4	15	.	TGTGCCAGCAGCCGCGAGGCGTCATCTAATGAAAAACTGTTTTTT	CASSREASSNEKLFF
TRBV29-1	few	TRBJ1-1	14	.	TGCAGCGCCATGACACCCAGTTCATTCACTGAAGCTTTCTTT	CSAMTPSSFTEAFF
TRBV6-1	.	TRBJ2-7	13	TRBD1	TGTGCCAGCAGGGATACAGGGGGGTACGAGCAGTACTTC	CASRDTGGYEQYF
TRBV6-6	.	TRBJ2-7	15	TRBD1	TGTGCCAGCAGTTACGGGTCGGACAGGGACTACGAGCAGTACTTC	CASSYGSDRDYEQYF
TRBV6-6	.	TRBJ1-2	15	.	TGTGCCAGCAGTAAGACCACACCTTTTCGGGGTGGCTACACCTTC	CASSKTTPFRGGYTF
TRBV2	once	TRBJ2-4	17	TRBD1	TGTGCCAGCAGTGGGGGGGACAGGGAACTAGCCAAAAACATTCAGTACTTC	CASSGGDRELAKNIQYF
TRBV11-2	.	TRBJ2-1	15	TRBD2	TGTGCCAGCAGCTTAGAGCTAGCGGGAGACAATGAGCAGTTCTTC	CASSLELAGDNEQFF